This TCR beta chain was sequenced for a study of identical twins. This clonotype was detected a few times. The antigen remains unidentified. General study results and limits: Invariant T cells like MAIT and iNKT could partly confound the zero-insertion analyses.

From the 5' RACE reads, TCRdb called clonotypes with MiXCR, one entry per CDR3 protein. Here the sample spans approximately 700,000 distinct CDR3 sequences, approximately 6% being singletons. Sequencing was done on a sample of naive T cells sorted from blood. The sequence came from a man younger than 35 in good health.

The CDR3 reads CASSIVAGGPYEQYF. In DNA, the CDR3 is TGTGCCAGTAGTATTGTGGCAGGGGGTCCCTACGAGCAGTACTTC. The chain combines TRBV19 with TRBJ2-7; 7 nucleotides match TRBD1. The CDR3 is 15 residues long. The J segment lost 2 bases and the V segment lost 3 bases, leaving 7 bases of the junction unmatched. Germline V gene sequence: CDR1 LNHDA, CDR2 SQIVND (reference sequence).